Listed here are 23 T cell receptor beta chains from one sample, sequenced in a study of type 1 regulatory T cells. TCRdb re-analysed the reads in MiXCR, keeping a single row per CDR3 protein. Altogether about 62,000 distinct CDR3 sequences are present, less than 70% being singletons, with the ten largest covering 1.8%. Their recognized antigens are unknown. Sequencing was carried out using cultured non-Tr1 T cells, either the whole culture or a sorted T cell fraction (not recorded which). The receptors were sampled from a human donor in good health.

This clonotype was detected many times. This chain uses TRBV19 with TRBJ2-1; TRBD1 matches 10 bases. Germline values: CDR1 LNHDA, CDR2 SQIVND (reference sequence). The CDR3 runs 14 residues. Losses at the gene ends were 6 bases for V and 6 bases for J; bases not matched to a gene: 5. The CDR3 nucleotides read TGTGCCAGTAGCGGGACAGGGGCTAGCAATGAGCAGTTCTTC. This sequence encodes CASSGTGASNEQFF.

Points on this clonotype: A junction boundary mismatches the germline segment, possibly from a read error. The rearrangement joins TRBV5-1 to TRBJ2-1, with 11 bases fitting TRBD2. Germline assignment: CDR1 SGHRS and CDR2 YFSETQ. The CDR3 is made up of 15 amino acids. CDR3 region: CASSVTSGSSNEQFF. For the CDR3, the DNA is TGTGCCAGCAGCGTTACTAGCGGGAGCTCGAATGAGCAGTTCTTC.

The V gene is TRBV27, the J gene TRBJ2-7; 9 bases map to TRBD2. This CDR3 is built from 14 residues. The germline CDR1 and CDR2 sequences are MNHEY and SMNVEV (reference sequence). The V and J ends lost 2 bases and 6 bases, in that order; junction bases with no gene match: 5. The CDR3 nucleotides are TGTGCCAGCAGTTTACTAGCGGGGACCTCCGAGCAGTACTTC. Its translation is CASSLLAGTSEQYF.

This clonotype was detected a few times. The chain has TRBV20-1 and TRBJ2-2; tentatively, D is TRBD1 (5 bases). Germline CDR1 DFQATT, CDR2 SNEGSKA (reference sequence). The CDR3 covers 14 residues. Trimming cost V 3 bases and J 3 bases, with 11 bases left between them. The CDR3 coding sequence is TGCAGTGCTAGCATCGACAGATACACCGGGGAGCTGTTTTTT. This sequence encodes CSASIDRYTGELFF.

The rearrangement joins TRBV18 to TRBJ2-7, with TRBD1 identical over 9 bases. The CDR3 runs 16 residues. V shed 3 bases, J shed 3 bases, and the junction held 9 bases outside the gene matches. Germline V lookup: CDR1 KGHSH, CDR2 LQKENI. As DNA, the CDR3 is TGTGCCAGCTCACCGACTCGTTTGGACAGGGGCTACGAGCAGTACTTC. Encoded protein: CASSPTRLDRGYEQYF.

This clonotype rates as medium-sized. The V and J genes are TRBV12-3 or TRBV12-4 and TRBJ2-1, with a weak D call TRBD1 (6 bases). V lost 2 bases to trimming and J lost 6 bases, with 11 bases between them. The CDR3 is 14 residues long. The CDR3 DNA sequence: TGTGCCAGCAGTTTACCCCAGGGGAGCAATGAGCAGTTCTTC. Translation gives CASSLPQGSNEQFF.

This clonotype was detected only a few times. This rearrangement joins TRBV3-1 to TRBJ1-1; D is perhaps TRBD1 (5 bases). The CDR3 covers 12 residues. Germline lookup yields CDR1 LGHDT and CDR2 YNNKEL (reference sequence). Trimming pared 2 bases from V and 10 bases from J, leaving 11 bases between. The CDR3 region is CASSQWGLGAFF. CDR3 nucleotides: TGTGCCAGCAGCCAATGGGGACTAGGAGCTTTCTTT.

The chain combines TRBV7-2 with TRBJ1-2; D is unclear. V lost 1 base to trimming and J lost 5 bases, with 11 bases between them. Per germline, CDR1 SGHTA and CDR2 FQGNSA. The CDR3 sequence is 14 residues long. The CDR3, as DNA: TGTGCCAGCAGCTTAGATCCTACAAGATATGGCTACACCTTC. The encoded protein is CASSLDPTRYGYTF.

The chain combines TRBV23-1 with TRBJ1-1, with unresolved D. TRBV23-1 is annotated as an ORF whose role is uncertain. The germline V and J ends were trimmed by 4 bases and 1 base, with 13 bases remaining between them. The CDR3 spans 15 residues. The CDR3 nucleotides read TGCGCCAGCAGTCCCCGGACGGACCCGAACACTGAAGCTTTCTTT. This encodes CASSPRTDPNTEAFF.

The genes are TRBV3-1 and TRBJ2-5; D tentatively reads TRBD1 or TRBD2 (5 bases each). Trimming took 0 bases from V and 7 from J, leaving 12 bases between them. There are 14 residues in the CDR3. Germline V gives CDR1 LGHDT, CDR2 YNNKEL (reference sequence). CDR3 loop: CASSQEGTVGTQYF. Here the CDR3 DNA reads TGTGCCAGCAGCCAAGAAGGGACCGTGGGGACCCAGTACTTC.

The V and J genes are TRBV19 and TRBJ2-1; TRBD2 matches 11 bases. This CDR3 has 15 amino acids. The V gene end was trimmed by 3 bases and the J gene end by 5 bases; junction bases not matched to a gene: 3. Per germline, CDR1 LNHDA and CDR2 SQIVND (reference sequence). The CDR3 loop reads CASSISGRDNNEQFF. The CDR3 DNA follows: TGTGCCAGTAGTATTAGCGGGAGGGATAACAATGAGCAGTTCTTC.

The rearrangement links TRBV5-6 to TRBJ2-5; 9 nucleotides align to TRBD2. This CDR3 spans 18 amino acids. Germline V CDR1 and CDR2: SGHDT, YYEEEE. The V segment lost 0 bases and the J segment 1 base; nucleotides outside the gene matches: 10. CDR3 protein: CASSLESGLAGIQETQYF. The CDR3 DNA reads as TGTGCCAGCAGCTTGGAGTCGGGGCTAGCGGGGATCCAAGAGACCCAGTACTTC.

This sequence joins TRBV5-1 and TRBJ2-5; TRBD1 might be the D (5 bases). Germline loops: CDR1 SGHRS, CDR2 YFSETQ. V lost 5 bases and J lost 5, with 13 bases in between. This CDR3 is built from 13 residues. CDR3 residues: CASRTEPAETQYF. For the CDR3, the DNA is TGCGCCAGCAGGACAGAACCCGCGGAGACCCAGTACTTC.

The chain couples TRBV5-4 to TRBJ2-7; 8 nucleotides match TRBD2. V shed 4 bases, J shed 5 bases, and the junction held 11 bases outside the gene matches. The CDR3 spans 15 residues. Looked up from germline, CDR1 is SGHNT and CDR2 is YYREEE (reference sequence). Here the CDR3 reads CASSPGGRSPNEQYF. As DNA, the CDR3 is TGTGCCAGCAGCCCAGGCGGGAGGTCTCCAAACGAGCAGTACTTC.

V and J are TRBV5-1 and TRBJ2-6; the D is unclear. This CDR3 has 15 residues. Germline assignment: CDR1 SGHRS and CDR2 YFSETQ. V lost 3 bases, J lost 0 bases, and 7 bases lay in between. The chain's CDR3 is CASSSSFSGANVLTF. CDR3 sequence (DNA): TGCGCCAGCAGCTCAAGCTTCTCTGGGGCCAACGTCCTGACTTTC.

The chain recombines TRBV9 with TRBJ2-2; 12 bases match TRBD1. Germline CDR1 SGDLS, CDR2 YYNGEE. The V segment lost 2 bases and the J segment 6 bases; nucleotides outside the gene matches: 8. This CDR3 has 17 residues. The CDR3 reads CASSVGQGAFSAGELFF. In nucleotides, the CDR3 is TGTGCCAGCAGCGTGGGACAGGGGGCTTTCTCCGCCGGGGAGCTGTTTTTT.

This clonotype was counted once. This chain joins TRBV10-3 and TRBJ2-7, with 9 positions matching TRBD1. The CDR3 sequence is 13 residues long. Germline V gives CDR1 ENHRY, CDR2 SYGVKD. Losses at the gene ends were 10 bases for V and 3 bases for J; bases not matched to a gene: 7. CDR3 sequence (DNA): TGTGCCACCGGGGGACAGGGTTTCTACGAGCAGTACTTC. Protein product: CATGGQGFYEQYF.

This CDR3 reads CATSGKAGAPPNEQFF. The CDR3 DNA reads as TGTGCCACCAGTGGTAAAGCGGGAGCTCCTCCCAATGAGCAGTTCTTC. This chain uses TRBV24-1 with TRBJ2-1; 8 bases are shared with TRBD2. This CDR3 comprises 16 residues. The germline CDR1 and CDR2 sequences are KGHDR and SFDVKD. V gave up 5 bases and J gave up 6 bases; unmatched junction bases: 11.

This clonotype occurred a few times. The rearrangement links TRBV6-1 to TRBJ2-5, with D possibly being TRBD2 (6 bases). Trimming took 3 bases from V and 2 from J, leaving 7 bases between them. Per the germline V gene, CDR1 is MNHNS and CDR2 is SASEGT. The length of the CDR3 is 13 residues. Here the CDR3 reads CASSEGGQETQYF. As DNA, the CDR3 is TGTGCCAGCAGTGAGGGGGGTCAAGAGACCCAGTACTTC.

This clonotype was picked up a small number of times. Here the CDR3 DNA reads TGCGCCAGCAGCTTCAGTGAAGTGGGTGGACAGGGAGGAGATAACTATGGCTACACCTTC. Protein product: CASSFSEVGGQGGDNYGYTF. The V and J genes are TRBV4-1 and TRBJ1-2; 8 nucleotides align to TRBD1. Germline CDR1 is MGHRA and CDR2 is YSYEKL. The V segment lost 5 bases and the J segment 1 base; nucleotides outside the gene matches: 21. CDR3 length equals 20 residues.

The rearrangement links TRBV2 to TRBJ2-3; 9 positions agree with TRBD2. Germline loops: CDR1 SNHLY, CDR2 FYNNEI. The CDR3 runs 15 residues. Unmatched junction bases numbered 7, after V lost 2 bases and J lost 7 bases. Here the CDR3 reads CASSEMAGGPYTQYF. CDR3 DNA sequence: TGTGCCAGCAGTGAAATGGCGGGAGGGCCGTATACGCAGTATTTT.

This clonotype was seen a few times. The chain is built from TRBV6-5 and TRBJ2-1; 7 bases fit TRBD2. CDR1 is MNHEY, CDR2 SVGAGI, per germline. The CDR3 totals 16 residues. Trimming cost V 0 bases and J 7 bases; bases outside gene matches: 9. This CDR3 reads CASSYSRLARINEQFF. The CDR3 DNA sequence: TGTGCCAGCAGTTACTCGCGACTAGCAAGGATAAATGAGCAGTTCTTC.

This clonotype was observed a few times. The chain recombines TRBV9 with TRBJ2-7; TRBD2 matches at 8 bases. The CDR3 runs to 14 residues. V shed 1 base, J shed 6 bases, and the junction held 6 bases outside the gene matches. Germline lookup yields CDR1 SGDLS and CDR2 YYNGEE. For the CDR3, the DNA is TGTGCCAGCAGCGTAAGCGTAGCGGGATTCGAGCAGTACTTC. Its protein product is CASSVSVAGFEQYF.